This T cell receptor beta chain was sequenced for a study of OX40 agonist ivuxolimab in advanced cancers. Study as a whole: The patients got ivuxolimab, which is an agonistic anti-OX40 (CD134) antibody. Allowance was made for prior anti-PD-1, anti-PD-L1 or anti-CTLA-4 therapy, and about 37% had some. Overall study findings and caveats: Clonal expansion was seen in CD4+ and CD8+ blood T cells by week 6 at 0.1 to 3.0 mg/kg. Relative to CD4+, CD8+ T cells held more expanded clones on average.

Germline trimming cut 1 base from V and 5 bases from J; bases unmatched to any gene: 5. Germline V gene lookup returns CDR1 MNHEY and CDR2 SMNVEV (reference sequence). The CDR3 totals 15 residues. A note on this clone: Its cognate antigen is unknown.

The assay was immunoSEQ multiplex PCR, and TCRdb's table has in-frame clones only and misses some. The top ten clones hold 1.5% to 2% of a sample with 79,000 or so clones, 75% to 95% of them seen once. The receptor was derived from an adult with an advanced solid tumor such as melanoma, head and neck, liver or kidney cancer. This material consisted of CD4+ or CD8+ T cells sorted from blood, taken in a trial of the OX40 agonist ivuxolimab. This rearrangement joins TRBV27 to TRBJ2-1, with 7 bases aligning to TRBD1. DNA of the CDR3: TGTGCCAGCAGTTTATGGGGACAGCAGAACAATGAGCAGTTCTTC. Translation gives CASSLWGQQNNEQFF.